This T cell receptor beta chain derives from a study of human T cells and chemical hapten exposure. Comment on this clonotype: Its antigen is unknown.

General observations from the study: Sensitization with DPC brought no change to TCRs above 1 in 1000 in frequency.

The V end lost 6 bases, the J end lost 4 bases, and 15 bases lay between the germline ends. The CDR3 is made up of 13 amino acids. In germline, CDR1 is DFQATT, CDR2 SNEGSKA (reference sequence). TCRdb recomputed calls from the RACE reads with MiXCR, one row per CDR3 protein. The sample yields some 42,000 distinct CDR3 sequences, approximately 9.5% seen once. Time point meaning: patch test 2, 6 weeks after DPC sensitization. Treatment indicated: therapeutic diphenylcyclopropenone sensitization with weekly scalp DPC. The template was total RNA from unfractionated whole blood. Each donor was an alopecia patient between 18 and 70 years of age who qualified for DPC.

The clonotype was recovered from a woman aged 30 to 39 with alopecia areata. Some clones in this sample may be carry-over from other donors' samples. Sequencing was performed on whole blood, taken in connection with sensitization to the hapten diphenylcyclopropenone (DPC). The chain recombines TRBV20-1 with TRBJ1-2; D might be TRBD1 (6 bases). The CDR3 DNA sequence: TGCAGTGCAAGACAGGAGAGGGGCTATGGCTACACCTTC. This gives the protein CSARQERGYGYTF.